Each of the 4 T cell receptor beta chains below was sequenced from the same sample in a study of cytomegalovirus exposure and HLA in healthy donors. Both 60 Vbeta primers and 13 Jbeta primers went into the PCR. Measured with immunoSEQ multiplex PCR; TCRdb has only the in-frame clones, and not every one. This sample has around 200,000 clones; over 60% occur once, and the top ten carry approximately 1.8%. Material: PBMCs. Receptor source: a male donor in good health and CMV-seronegative.

This rearrangement joins TRBV7-2 to TRBJ2-1, with a weak D call TRBD2 (6 bases). Per germline, CDR1 SGHTA and CDR2 FQGNSA. This CDR3 is built from 12 residues. Trimming pared 5 bases from V and 8 bases from J, leaving 10 bases between. CDR3 sequence: CASSPSGDEQFF. CDR3 sequence (DNA): TGTGCCAGCAGCCCTTCGGGGGATGAGCAGTTCTTC.

This clone is a singleton in its sample. CDR3 bases: TGTGCCATCAGTGAGTTCGCAGGGCCCGGCTCCTACGAGCAGTACTTC. This translates into CAISEFAGPGSYEQYF. The V gene is TRBV10-3, the J gene TRBJ2-7, with D maybe TRBD1 (5 bases). V lost 1 base and J 0 bases, leaving 13 bases between the germline ends. CDR3 length: 16 residues. Germline values: CDR1 ENHRY, CDR2 SYGVKD.

This clone showed up just once. J is TRBJ2-3 and V is TRBV11-3, with 14 bases that match TRBD2. Per the germline V gene, CDR1 is SGHNT and CDR2 is YENEEA. J was trimmed by 4 bases and V by 5 bases; bases with no gene match: 5. This CDR3 is 16 amino acids long. CDR3 loop: CASSEGTSGSADTQYF. The CDR3 nucleotides read TGTGCCAGCAGCGAAGGGACTAGCGGGAGTGCAGATACGCAGTATTTT. The full variable domain, completed using reference TRBV11-3 and TRBJ2-3, is EAGVVQSPRYKIIEKKQPVAFWCNPISGHNTLYWYLQNLGQGPELLIRYENEEAVDDSQLPKDRFSAERLKGVDSTLKIQPAELGDSAVYLCASSEGTSGSADTQYFGPGTRLTVL.

Points on this clone: Other DNA sequences in this sample translate to the same CDR3. The CDR3 here is CASRPGQGENQPQHF. Written as DNA, the CDR3 is TGTGCCAGCAGGCCAGGACAGGGTGAGAATCAGCCCCAGCATTTT. V gene TRBV7-8 combines with J gene TRBJ1-5; 8 positions match TRBD1. CDR1 is SGHVS, CDR2 FQNEAQ, per germline. The CDR3 has 15 residues. The V gene end was trimmed by 6 bases and the J gene end by 4 bases; junction bases not matched to a gene: 8.